The clone carrying this TCR beta chain has only a few counts. Methods used by the authors: Researchers report that nucleated cell counts were estimated from reference gene primer amplification. Only in-frame clones appear in the TCRdb table, and some are missing; sequencing was by immunoSEQ multiplex PCR. V, J and clone size were drawn from that table, and D and trimming were deduced from the DNA. Of fewer than 110,000 clones listed, 85% are singletons. This entry comes from a study of blood T cell repertoires in COVID-19. As for the study in general: Researchers got acute and convalescent COVID-19 samples from the United States, Italy and Spain. The cDNA or gDNA used as material had been derived from T cells, B-cell-depleted T cells, or PBMCs.

Germline CDR1 reads MNHNY; CDR2 reads SVGAGI (reference sequence). The length of the CDR3 is 16 residues. Trimming took 3 bases from V and 1 from J, leaving 13 bases between them. The sequence was collected from an older woman with active or convalescent COVID-19. This chain joins TRBV6-6 and TRBJ2-1; TRBD1 might be the D (6 bases). The sample consisted of peripheral blood. CDR3 DNA sequence: TGTGCCAGCAGTTATATAAGGGGGAATTCCTACAATGAGCAGTTCTTC. The encoded protein is CASSYIRGNSYNEQFF.